The next 10 T cell receptor beta chains were all read from a single sample in a study of post-analysis software for immune sequencing data (dated by TCRdb to the mid-2010s). The sample's time point label, decoded: second blood draw from one MS patient after hematopoietic stem cell transplantation. The library relied on PCR. Data came from an Illumina HiSeq 2500. To reduce PCR and sequencing biases, unique molecular identifiers were incorporated into the TCR beta cDNA libraries. Starting from the raw public reads, TCRdb applied fastp trimming at Q25, assembled clones with MiXCR and retained in-frame beta chains. Rows matching on CDR3 protein sequence are summarized as one entry with the most common DNA and genes. This sample is represented by 150,000 to 200,000 distinct CDR3 sequences; about 34% of them were singletons. The ten largest clones capture under 30% of the sample. Sequencing was performed on blood, taken after autologous hematopoietic stem cell transplantation. These receptors were collected from a girl aged 5-17 years with multiple sclerosis. Donor details come from another sample of the same person, matched by shared clones.

The CDR3 is CASSDWGNTEAFF. For the CDR3, the DNA is TGTGCCAGCAGTGATTGGGGGAACACTGAAGCTTTCTTT. The chain carries TRBV12-3 or TRBV12-4 and TRBJ1-1; D not certain. The ends were cut back, 5 bases at V and 1 base at J, with 8 bases in the middle. The CDR3 covers 13 residues.

As concerns this clonotype: A much more abundant neighbour one base away suggests this may be a read error. The CDR3 DNA sequence: TGTGCCAGCAGCCAAGACGGTATTGGTAATTCACCCCTCCACTTT. Amino acids: CASSQDGIGNSPLHF. This chain links TRBV4-2 with TRBJ1-6; no firm D call. V was trimmed by 0 bases and J by 6 bases, leaving 9 bases between them. Per germline, CDR1 LGHNA and CDR2 YNFKEQ. The CDR3 is made up of 15 amino acids.

This clonotype was counted a single time. No conserved phenylalanine or tryptophan is present at the end of the CDR3, so a read error is the likely explanation. This chain uses TRBV20-1 with TRBJ2-7, with TRBD2 matching 9 bases. CDR3 length: 14 residues. Germline V lookup: CDR1 DFQATT, CDR2 SNEGSKA (reference sequence). Germline trimming cut 4 bases from V and 0 bases from J; bases unmatched to any gene: 4. The CDR3 nucleotides are TGCAGTGCTACACAGACTAGCGGCTCCTACGAGCAGTACTCC. It yields the protein CSATQTSGSYEQYS.

The CDR3 loop reads CASTTTGFEHNEQFF. The DNA of the CDR3 is TGTGCCAGCACCACGACAGGGTTCGAACACAATGAGCAGTTCTTC. This sequence joins TRBV7-9 and TRBJ2-1, with 7 bases fitting TRBD1. The CDR3 is made up of 15 amino acids. V trimming: 7 bases; J trimming: 5 bases; junction bases outside the gene matches: 11. Germline V CDR1 and CDR2: SEHNR, FQNEAQ (reference sequence).

There are a few counts of this clonotype. The rearrangement joins TRBV27 to TRBJ1-1, with no clear D. The CDR3 consists of 17 residues. Germline CDR1 is MNHEY and CDR2 is SMNVEV (reference sequence). The ends were cut back, 5 bases at V and 0 bases at J, with 19 bases in the middle. DNA for the CDR3: TGTGCCAGCAGTATCCTCCCGCGGAGGGCATTGAACACTGAAGCTTTCTTT. Its protein product is CASSILPRRALNTEAFF.

The chain has TRBV12-3 or TRBV12-4 and TRBJ1-2; D is ambiguous. Trimming removed 11 bases at V and 2 bases at J, with 12 bases between. This CDR3 is built from 12 residues. The CDR3 nucleotides are TGTGCCGGCCTCGCGGCCAACTATGGCTACACCTTC. As protein: CAGLAANYGYTF.

The V call is TRBV20-1, the J call TRBJ2-5; D might be TRBD2 (6 bases). The CDR3 spans 13 residues. In germline, CDR1 is DFQATT, CDR2 SNEGSKA (reference sequence). Trimming left V 1 base short and J 2 bases short, with 8 bases between. CDR3 DNA sequence: TGCAGTGCTAGAGTGGCGGGACAAGAGACCCAGTACTTC. This codes for CSARVAGQETQYF.

At least ten counts were recorded for this clonotype. The chain has TRBV20-1 and TRBJ2-7; TRBD1 or TRBD2 may be the D gene (5 bases each). CDR1 and CDR2 from the germline V gene are DFQATT and SNEGSKA (reference sequence). The V and J ends lost 3 bases and 6 bases respectively, with 15 bases between them. The CDR3 runs to 13 residues. CDR3 protein: CSASTSVGAEQYF. DNA for the CDR3: TGCAGTGCTAGCACCAGTGTCGGGGCCGAGCAGTACTTC.

J is TRBJ2-6 and V is TRBV6-5, with 10 bases lining up with TRBD1. The CDR3 is 18 residues long. The V segment lost 1 base and the J segment 4 bases; nucleotides outside the gene matches: 7. The germline V gene has CDR1 MNHEY and CDR2 SVGAGI. Here the CDR3 reads CASSYFPGQGLGANVLTF. The CDR3 coding sequence is TGTGCCAGCAGTTACTTCCCGGGACAGGGGTTGGGGGCCAACGTCCTGACTTTC.

The genes are TRBV7-3 and TRBJ2-4; 9 bases align to TRBD1. The J call may be incorrect, as the DNA end agrees better with TRBJ2-7. The CDR3 is made up of 15 amino acids. From germline, CDR1 is SGHTA and CDR2 FQGTGA. The DNA of the CDR3 is TGTGCCAGCAGCTTAGGGGGACAGGGCTCCTACGAGCAGTACTTC. This gives the protein CASSLGGQGSYEQYF.